These T cell receptor beta chains were read from a single sample in a study of cytomegalovirus exposure and HLA in healthy donors. Profiling relied on immunoSEQ multiplex PCR, and the TCRdb table lists in-frame clones only, not all of them. The profile shows approximately 170,000 clones, under 80% of them singletons. The source material was PBMCs. The receptors come from a man aged 40-49 years in good health and CMV-seronegative. Each CDR3 is given with its conserved first and last residue. A D gene is named only where the DNA matches it firmly. Clone size appears in some rows only: once, few, many, or a class for an expanded clone.

V gene	D gene	J gene	clone size	CDR3 protein	CDR3 DNA
TRBV2	-	TRBJ1-5	few	CASSEARGAGQPQHF	TGTGCCAGCAGTGAAGCGCGGGGGGCAGGTCAGCCCCAGCATTTT
TRBV7-2	TRBD2	TRBJ2-3	-	CASSPRTSPDTQYF	TGTGCCAGCAGCCCGAGGACTAGCCCAGATACGCAGTATTTT
TRBV5-1	TRBD2	TRBJ2-1	-	CASSPSGGTYNEQFF	TGCGCCAGCAGCCCCAGCGGGGGAACCTACAATGAGCAGTTCTTC
TRBV9	TRBD2	TRBJ2-1	-	CATGKTSASYNEQFF	TGTGCCACCGGCAAAACTAGCGCATCCTACAATGAGCAGTTCTTC
TRBV9	-	TRBJ2-2	-	CASSQGSRALGTGELFF	TGTGCCAGCAGCCAGGGGTCCAGGGCCCTGGGCACCGGGGAGCTGTTTTTT
TRBV30	-	TRBJ1-2	-	CAWSTGSGYTF	TGTGCCTGGAGTACAGGGTCTGGCTACACCTTC
TRBV9	-	TRBJ2-5	-	CASSSRTAQETQYF	TGTGCCAGCAGCTCTAGGACAGCCCAAGAGACCCAGTACTTC
TRBV6-5	-	TRBJ2-7	-	CASSSTEYEQYF	TGTGCCAGCAGTAGCACAGAGTACGAGCAGTACTTC
TRBV20-1	-	TRBJ1-2	few	CSAASPYGYTF	TGCAGTGCCGCGAGCCCCTATGGCTACACCTTC
TRBV27	-	TRBJ2-1	-	CASSLSAPGWGGDEQFF	TGTGCCAGCAGTTTATCGGCCCCGGGGTGGGGGGGCGATGAGCAGTTCTTC
TRBV27	TRBD1	TRBJ1-5	-	CASSSWDRVNQPQHF	TGTGCCAGCAGTTCCTGGGACAGGGTCAATCAGCCCCAGCATTTT
TRBV6-1	-	TRBJ2-1	few	CASSSGAGAYYEQFF	TGTGCCAGCAGTTCTGGGGCGGGGGCGTATTATGAGCAGTTCTTC
TRBV9	TRBD1	TRBJ1-2	-	CASRGTGINGYTF	TGTGCCAGCAGAGGGACAGGGATAAATGGCTACACCTTC
TRBV11-2	-	TRBJ1-2	-	CASSSRQNYGYTF	TGTGCCAGCAGTTCCCGACAGAACTATGGCTACACCTTC
TRBV4-3	-	TRBJ1-2	-	CASSQKPAAFPYTF	TGCGCCAGCAGCCAAAAGCCGGCGGCCTTCCCCTACACCTTC
TRBV5-4	TRBD2	TRBJ2-3	few	CASSKTGGAGDTQYF	TGTGCCAGCAGCAAAACCGGGGGGGCTGGGGATACGCAGTATTTT
TRBV7-9	TRBD1	TRBJ1-2	few	CASSSAGTAYHYGYTF	TGTGCCAGCAGCTCAGCCGGGACAGCTTATCACTATGGCTACACCTTC
TRBV5-1	-	TRBJ2-5	-	CASSFDWHQETQYF	TGCGCCAGCAGCTTCGATTGGCACCAAGAGACCCAGTACTTC
TRBV28	-	TRBJ2-2	few	CASMGLANTGELFF	TGTGCCAGCATGGGACTCGCGAACACCGGGGAGCTGTTTTTT
TRBV5-4	TRBD1	TRBJ2-1	-	CASSKDGTGSSYNEQFF	TGTGCCAGCAGCAAGGACGGGACAGGAAGCTCCTACAATGAGCAGTTCTTC
TRBV29-1	-	TRBJ1-1	-	CSVALSMNTEAFF	TGCAGCGTGGCCCTGTCAATGAACACTGAAGCTTTCTTT
TRBV29-1	TRBD1	TRBJ2-5	-	CSFGTGEETQYF	TGCAGCTTCGGGACAGGGGAAGAGACCCAGTACTTC
TRBV7-9	-	TRBJ1-1	-	CACTLLSDTEAFF	TGTGCCTGCACCCTCCTTAGCGATACTGAAGCTTTCTTT
TRBV30	TRBD1	TRBJ1-4	-	CAWSEGQGPEKLFF	TGTGCCTGGAGCGAGGGACAGGGCCCTGAAAAACTGTTTTTT
TRBV2	TRBD2	TRBJ2-5	-	CASSEGPWGLAELKTQYF	TGTGCCAGCAGTGAGGGGCCCTGGGGACTAGCGGAACTGAAGACCCAGTACTTC
TRBV29-1	-	TRBJ2-3	-	CSVLPGERGTDTQYF	TGCAGCGTGTTGCCCGGCGAGAGGGGGACAGATACGCAGTATTTT
TRBV7-2	TRBD1	TRBJ1-3	-	CASSRDRVSSGNTIYF	TGTGCCAGCAGCCGGGACAGGGTGAGCTCTGGAAACACCATATATTTT
TRBV11-2	TRBD2	TRBJ2-3	-	CASSTRTSGRSDTQYF	TGTGCCAGCAGCACTAGGACTAGCGGGAGGTCAGATACGCAGTATTTT
TRBV5-1	-	TRBJ2-5	once	CASSDTKTQYF	TGCGCCAGCAGTGACACGAAGACCCAGTACTTC
TRBV7-9	-	TRBJ2-7	-	CASSRELYEQYF	TGTGCCAGCAGCAGGGAGCTCTACGAGCAGTACTTC
TRBV19	TRBD1	TRBJ2-7	-	CASSIWEQGQDYEQYF	TGTGCCAGTAGTATTTGGGAACAGGGGCAAGACTACGAGCAGTACTTC
TRBV11-2	TRBD1	TRBJ1-1	-	CASSFPTGRSTEAFF	TGTGCCAGCAGCTTCCCGACAGGGAGATCCACTGAAGCTTTCTTT
TRBV7-2	-	TRBJ1-2	few	CASSLAIPPGYTF	TGTGCCAGCAGCTTAGCCATCCCCCCTGGCTACACCTTC